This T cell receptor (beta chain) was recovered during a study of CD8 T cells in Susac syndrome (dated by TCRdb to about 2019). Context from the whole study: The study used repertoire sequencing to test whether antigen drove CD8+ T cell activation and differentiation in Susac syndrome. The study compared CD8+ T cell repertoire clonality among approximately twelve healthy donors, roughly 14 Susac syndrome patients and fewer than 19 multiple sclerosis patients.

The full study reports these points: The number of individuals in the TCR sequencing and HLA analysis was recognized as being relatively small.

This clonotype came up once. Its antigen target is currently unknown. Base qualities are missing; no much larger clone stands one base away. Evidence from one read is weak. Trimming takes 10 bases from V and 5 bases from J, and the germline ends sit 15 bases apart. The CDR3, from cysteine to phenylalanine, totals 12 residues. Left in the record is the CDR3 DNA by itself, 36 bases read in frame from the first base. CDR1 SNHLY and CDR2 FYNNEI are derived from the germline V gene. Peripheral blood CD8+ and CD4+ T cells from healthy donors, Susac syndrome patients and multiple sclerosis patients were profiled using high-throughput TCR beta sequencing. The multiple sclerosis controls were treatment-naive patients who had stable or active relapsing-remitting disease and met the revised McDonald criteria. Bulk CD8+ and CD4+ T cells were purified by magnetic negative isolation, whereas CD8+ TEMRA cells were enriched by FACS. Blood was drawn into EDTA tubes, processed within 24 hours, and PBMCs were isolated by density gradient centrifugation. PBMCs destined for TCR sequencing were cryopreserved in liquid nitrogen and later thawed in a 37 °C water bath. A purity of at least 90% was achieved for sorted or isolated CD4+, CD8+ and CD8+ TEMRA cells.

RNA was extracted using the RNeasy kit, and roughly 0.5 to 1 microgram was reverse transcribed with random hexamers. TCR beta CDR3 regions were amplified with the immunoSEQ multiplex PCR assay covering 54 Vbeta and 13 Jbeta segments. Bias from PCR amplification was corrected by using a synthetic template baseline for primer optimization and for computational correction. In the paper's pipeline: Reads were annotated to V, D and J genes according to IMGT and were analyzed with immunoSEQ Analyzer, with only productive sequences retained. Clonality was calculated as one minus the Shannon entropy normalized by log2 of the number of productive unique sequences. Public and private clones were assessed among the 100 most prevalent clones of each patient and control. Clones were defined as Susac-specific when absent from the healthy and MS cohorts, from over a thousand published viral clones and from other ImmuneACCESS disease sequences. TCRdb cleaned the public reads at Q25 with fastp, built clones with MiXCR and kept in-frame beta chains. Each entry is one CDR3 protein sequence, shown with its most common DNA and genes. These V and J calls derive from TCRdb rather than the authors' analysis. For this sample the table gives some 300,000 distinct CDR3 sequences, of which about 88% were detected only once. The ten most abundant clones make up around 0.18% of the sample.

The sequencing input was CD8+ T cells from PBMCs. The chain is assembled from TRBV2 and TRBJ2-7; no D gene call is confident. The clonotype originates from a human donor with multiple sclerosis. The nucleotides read TGTGCCACCCGGAAGGGTAGGAACGAGCAGTACTTC. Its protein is CATRKGRNEQYF.